The clone carrying this TCR beta chain was seen once. The length of the CDR3 is 12 residues. Per the germline V gene, CDR1 is SNHLY and CDR2 is FYNNEI. With 4 bases removed from V and 2 bases from J, the gap between germline ends came to 6 bases. Study processing details: Reference gene primer amplification yielded estimated nucleated cell counts. TCRdb's table, derived via immunoSEQ multiplex PCR, lists solely in-frame clones and lacks some. D and trimming come from the DNA, and the V and J calls and clone size come from that table. The sample lists around 360,000 clones, around 87% occurring once. The sample comes from a study of blood T cell repertoires in COVID-19. The overall study: PBMCs, B-cell-depleted T cells, or T cells provided the cDNA or gDNA that made up the material.

Study members were between roughly 18 and 89 years old and lived in 20 to 25 US regions. Input material: PBMCs or T cells enriched from blood (not recorded which). This chain connects TRBV2 to TRBJ2-7, with D uncertain. The sequence was collected from a middle-aged man in a cohort exposed to, infected with or recovered from COVID-19 (not recorded which). The CDR3 reads CASSAETYEQYF. The CDR3 region has the DNA TGTGCCAGCAGTGCCGAGACCTACGAGCAGTACTTC.